Listed here are 23 T cell receptor beta chains from one sample, sequenced in a study of monozygotic twins with cystic fibrosis. Sequenced by immunoSEQ multiplex PCR; TCRdb stores in-frame clones only, minus some. Of approximately 17,000 clones listed, almost 97% are singletons. The specimen was blood. These receptors were taken from a girl aged 2-10 years with cystic fibrosis.

V and J are TRBV9 and TRBJ1-4; 8 bases match TRBD1. J was trimmed by 8 bases and V by 1 base; bases with no gene match: 13. The CDR3 is made up of 17 amino acids. CDR1 and CDR2 from the germline V gene are SGDLS and YYNGEE. This chain's CDR3 is CASSVSQAGTGDEKLFF. The CDR3 DNA follows: TGTGCCAGCAGCGTATCCCAAGCCGGGACAGGAGACGAAAAACTGTTTTTT.

The chain employs TRBV6-6 and TRBJ1-2; weak D call: TRBD1 (5 bases). Per the germline V gene, CDR1 is MNHNY and CDR2 is SVGAGI (reference sequence). Trimming left V 6 bases short and J 0 bases short, with 11 bases between. CDR3 length equals 14 residues. CDR3 in amino acids: CASRRQLANYGYTF. The CDR3, as DNA: TGTGCCAGCAGACGACAGCTAGCTAACTATGGCTACACCTTC.

This chain links TRBV18 with TRBJ2-2, with TRBD2 identical over 9 bases. Looked up from germline, CDR1 is KGHSH and CDR2 is LQKENI. The CDR3 consists of 19 residues. The junction had 13 bases not matched to a gene; V was cut back by 3 bases and J by 2 bases. The CDR3 is CASSPWERPSGTNTGELFF. As DNA, the CDR3 is TGTGCCAGCTCACCTTGGGAACGGCCTAGCGGGACCAACACCGGGGAGCTGTTTTTT.

The chain uses TRBV2 and TRBJ2-7; 10 bases are shared with TRBD1. This CDR3 is built from 15 residues. V trimming: 5 bases; J trimming: 0 bases; junction bases outside the gene matches: 4. The germline V gene encodes CDR1 SNHLY and CDR2 FYNNEI. The DNA of the CDR3 is TGTGCCAGCAGTCAAGGGACAGGGGCCTCCTACGAGCAGTACTTC. Translation gives CASSQGTGASYEQYF. The full variable domain, its missing parts supplied by reference TRBV2 and TRBJ2-7, is EPEVTQTPSHQVTQMGQEVILRCVPISNHLYFYWYRQILGQKVEFLVSFYNNEISEKSEIFDDQFSVERPDGSNFTLKIRSTKLEDSAMYFCASSQGTGASYEQYFGPGTRLTVT.

The chain has TRBV7-2 and TRBJ1-6; 7 bases map to TRBD1. The length of the CDR3 is 14 residues. Germline CDR1 SGHTA, CDR2 FQGNSA. V was clipped by 4 bases and J by 5 bases; unmatched bases: 2. CDR3 protein: CASSSRGDNSPLHF. The CDR3 DNA sequence: TGTGCCAGCAGCTCCAGGGGGGATAATTCACCCCTCCACTTT.

The chain employs TRBV30 and TRBJ1-1, with D tentatively TRBD1 (6 bases). CDR1 and CDR2 from the germline V gene are GTSNPN and SVGIG (reference sequence). The CDR3 extends over 14 amino acids. Trimming pared 3 bases from V and 6 bases from J, leaving 17 bases between. CDR3 sequence reads: CAWSTSRGGPEAFF. CDR3 DNA sequence: TGTGCCTGGAGCACCTCCCGGGGGGGGCCTGAAGCTTTCTTT. Based on the CDR3 plus reference TRBV30 and TRBJ1-1, the full variable domain is SQTIHQWPATLVQPVGSPLSLECTVEGTSNPNLYWYRQAAGRGLQLLFYSVGIGQISSEVPQNLSASRPQDRQFILSSKKLLLSDSGFYLCAWSTSRGGPEAFFGQGTRLTVV.

This chain joins TRBV7-9 and TRBJ1-2; TRBD1 matches at 10 bases. The trim removed 5 bases at V and 1 base at J, leaving 7 bases unmatched. CDR3 length equals 16 residues. Germline CDR1 and CDR2: SEHNR and FQNEAQ (reference sequence). The CDR3 DNA follows: TGTGCCAGCAGCCGATCCGGGACAGGGGTTAACTATGGCTACACCTTC. Amino acid sequence: CASSRSGTGVNYGYTF.

A single count supports this clone. The V call is TRBV6-6, the J call TRBJ1-2; D possibly corresponds to TRBD1 (6 bases). The CDR3 covers 16 residues. V shed 0 bases and J shed 1 base, with 12 bases lying between them. Germline lookup yields CDR1 MNHNY and CDR2 SVGAGI (reference sequence). CDR3 sequence reads: CASSYSARGVNYGYTF. The CDR3 DNA reads as TGTGCCAGCAGTTACTCCGCCAGGGGTGTTAACTATGGCTACACCTTC.

The chain is built from TRBV5-8 and TRBJ1-2; D is ambiguous. The CDR3 runs 9 residues. Germline loops: CDR1 SGHTS, CDR2 YDEGEE. V lost 5 bases and J 7 bases, leaving 3 bases between the germline ends. DNA of the CDR3: TGTGCCAGCAGGTTTGGCTACACCTTC. It codes for CASRFGYTF.

This rearrangement joins TRBV4-3 to TRBJ2-2; a possible D gene is TRBD1 (5 bases). This CDR3 has 17 residues. The germline V gene has CDR1 LGHNA and CDR2 YSLEER. V dropped 0 bases and J dropped 2 bases, with 13 bases sitting between them. The CDR3 nucleotides read TGCGCCAGCAGCCAAGATCTAGTGCAGGGAAACACCGGGGAGCTGTTTTTT. Protein product: CASSQDLVQGNTGELFF.

A single count supports this clone. The chain has TRBV7-8 and TRBJ1-2; no firm D call. V lost 1 base, J lost 2 bases, and 20 bases lay in between. This CDR3 is built from 18 residues. The germline gives CDR1 SGHVS, CDR2 FQNEAQ. The CDR3 DNA is TGTGCCAGCAGCTTAGACGCTCTTGAGTTCGGAGGGAACTATGGCTACACCTTC. Translating it yields CASSLDALEFGGNYGYTF.

The J gene is TRBJ1-4, the V gene TRBV5-4; D is perhaps TRBD1 (5 bases). The CDR3 totals 14 residues. CDR1 is SGHNT, CDR2 YYREEE, per germline (reference sequence). The V gene lost 4 bases and the J gene lost 4 bases, with 11 bases spanning the gap. The CDR3 reads CASSTGPYNEKLFF. CDR3 sequence (DNA): TGTGCCAGCAGCACGGGGCCGTATAATGAAAAACTGTTTTTT.

The rearrangement uses TRBV4-1 and TRBJ1-3; D is undetermined. Germline lookup yields CDR1 MGHRA and CDR2 YSYEKL. The CDR3 runs 17 residues. V gave up 0 bases and J gave up 0 bases, with 12 bases separating them. This CDR3 is CASSQEWVRSSGNTIYF. CDR3 bases: TGCGCCAGCAGCCAAGAGTGGGTCCGGAGCTCTGGAAACACCATATATTTT.

Here the CDR3 reads CASGRSNSPLHF. The CDR3 coding sequence is TGTGCCAGCGGCCGGTCTAATTCACCCCTCCACTTT. V usage is TRBV2 and J usage is TRBJ1-6; D gene ambiguous. The CDR3 is made up of 12 amino acids. The V end was cut by 8 bases, the J end by 6 bases, with 8 bases between. The V gene's germline CDR1 is SNHLY and CDR2 FYNNEI.

The chain links TRBV7-2 to TRBJ2-5, with D hard to call. Trimming cost V 4 bases and J 2 bases, with 2 bases left between them. CDR3 length: 11 amino acids. Looked up from germline, CDR1 is SGHTA and CDR2 is FQGNSA. The CDR3 sequence is CASSWQETQYF. The DNA for the CDR3 is TGTGCCAGCAGCTGGCAAGAGACCCAGTACTTC.

This chain joins TRBV6-5 and TRBJ1-1; D gene uncertain. The ends were cut back, 0 bases at V and 0 bases at J, with 5 bases in the middle. The CDR3 loop spans 14 amino acids. Germline loops: CDR1 MNHEY, CDR2 SVGAGI. The DNA for the CDR3 is TGTGCCAGCAGTTACTCTCGGGTGAACACTGAAGCTTTCTTT. Protein product: CASSYSRVNTEAFF.

In this sample, this clone turned up once. The chain has TRBV9 and TRBJ2-2; the match to TRBD2 covers 9 bases. With 1 base clipped from V and 7 bases from J, the junction kept 8 bases outside the gene matches. The length of the CDR3 is 16 residues. Germline V gene data show CDR1 as SGDLS and CDR2 as YYNGEE. The CDR3 region has the DNA TGTGCCAGCAGCGTAATGGAGGGACTAGCCCACGGGGAGCTGTTTTTT. Translating gives CASSVMEGLAHGELFF.

CDR3 sequence reads: CASSEGGWGNYEQYF. The CDR3 DNA reads as TGTGCCAGCAGTGAAGGTGGGTGGGGGAACTACGAGCAGTACTTC. The chain uses TRBV6-1 and TRBJ2-7; TRBD1 or TRBD2 may be the D gene (5 bases each). Germline lookup yields CDR1 MNHNS and CDR2 SASEGT. The V gene lost 1 base and the J gene lost 3 bases, with 13 bases spanning the gap. The CDR3 extends over 15 amino acids.

This rearrangement joins TRBV5-1 to TRBJ2-3; TRBD1 agrees at 10 bases. This CDR3 comprises 16 residues. The V gene end was trimmed by 3 bases and the J gene end by 1 base; junction bases not matched to a gene: 5. Germline V gene data show CDR1 as SGHRS and CDR2 as YFSETQ. The CDR3 nucleotides read TGCGCCAGCAGCTGGACCGGGACAGGGGGCACAGATACGCAGTATTTT. It is translated as CASSWTGTGGTDTQYF.

The CDR3 is CASSQEPAGGQETQYF. CDR3 DNA sequence: TGCGCCAGCAGCCAAGAACCAGCGGGGGGGCAAGAGACCCAGTACTTC. V usage is TRBV4-3 and J usage is TRBJ2-5; 10 bases are a match to TRBD2. The CDR3 sequence is 16 residues long. Germline V lookup: CDR1 LGHNA, CDR2 YSLEER. V gave up 0 bases and J gave up 2 bases; unmatched junction bases: 3.

The chain uses TRBV6-5 and TRBJ2-1; D gene ambiguous. Trimming shortened V by 4 bases and J by 8 bases, and 6 bases separated the two germline ends. The length of the CDR3 is 11 residues. Per germline, CDR1 MNHEY and CDR2 SVGAGI. The CDR3 is CASSSYDEQFF. CDR3 nucleotides: TGTGCCAGCAGTTCGTACGATGAGCAGTTCTTC.

The CDR3 coding sequence is TGTGCCAGTAGTGCAGATAGCCGCGGGGCAGATACGCAGTATTTT. Translation: CASSADSRGADTQYF. The J gene is TRBJ2-3, the V gene TRBV19; possible D gene TRBD2, 6 bases. CDR1 LNHDA and CDR2 SQIVND come from the germline V gene (reference sequence). This CDR3 is built from 15 residues. V lost 5 bases to trimming and J lost 4 bases, with 16 bases between them.

The rearrangement uses TRBV6-6 and TRBJ2-3, with unresolved D. The V end lost 1 base, the J end lost 0 bases, and 2 bases lay between the germline ends. The CDR3 length is 13 residues. Germline V lookup: CDR1 MNHNY, CDR2 SVGAGI (reference sequence). DNA for the CDR3: TGTGCCAGCAGTTACTATAGCACAGATACGCAGTATTTT. Its translation: CASSYYSTDTQYF.